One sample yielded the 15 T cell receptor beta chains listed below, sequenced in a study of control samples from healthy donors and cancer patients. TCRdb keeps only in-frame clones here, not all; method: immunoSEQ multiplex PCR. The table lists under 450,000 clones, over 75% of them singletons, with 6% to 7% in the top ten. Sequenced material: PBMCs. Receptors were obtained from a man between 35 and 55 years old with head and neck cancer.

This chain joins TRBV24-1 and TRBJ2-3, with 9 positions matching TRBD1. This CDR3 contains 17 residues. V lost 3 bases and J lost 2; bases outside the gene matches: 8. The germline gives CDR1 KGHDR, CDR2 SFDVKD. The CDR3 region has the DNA TGTGCCACCAGTGATGCCGGGACAGGGTTGTTCACAGATACGCAGTATTTT. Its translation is CATSDAGTGLFTDTQYF.

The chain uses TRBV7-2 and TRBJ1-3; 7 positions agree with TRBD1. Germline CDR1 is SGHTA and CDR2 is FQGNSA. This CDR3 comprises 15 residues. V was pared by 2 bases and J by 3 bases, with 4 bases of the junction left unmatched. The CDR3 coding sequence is TGTGCCAGCAGCTTAACAGGGGCTGATGGAAACACCATATATTTT. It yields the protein CASSLTGADGNTIYF.

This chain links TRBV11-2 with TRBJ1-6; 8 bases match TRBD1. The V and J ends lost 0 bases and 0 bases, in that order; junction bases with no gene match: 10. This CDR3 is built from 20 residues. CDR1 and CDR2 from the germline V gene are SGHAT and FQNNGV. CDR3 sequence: CASSLEYGTGFSSYNSPLHF. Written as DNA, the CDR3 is TGTGCCAGCAGCTTAGAATACGGGACAGGTTTTAGCTCCTATAATTCACCCCTCCACTTT.

The CDR3 is CASRGTGGRYEQYF. In DNA form, the CDR3 reads TGTGCCAGCAGGGGGACAGGGGGTCGCTACGAGCAGTACTTC. The rearrangement uses TRBV28 and TRBJ2-7; 11 bases match TRBD1. The CDR3 has 14 amino acids. The J segment lost 3 bases and the V segment lost 6 bases, leaving 4 bases of the junction unmatched. Germline CDR1 and CDR2: MDHEN and SYDVKM.

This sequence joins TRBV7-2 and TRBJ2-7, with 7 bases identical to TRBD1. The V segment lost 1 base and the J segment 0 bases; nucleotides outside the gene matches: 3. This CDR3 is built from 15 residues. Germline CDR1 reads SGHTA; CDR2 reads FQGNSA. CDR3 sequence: CASSLEGQHSYEQYF. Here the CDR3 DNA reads TGTGCCAGCAGCTTAGAGGGACAGCACTCCTACGAGCAGTACTTC.

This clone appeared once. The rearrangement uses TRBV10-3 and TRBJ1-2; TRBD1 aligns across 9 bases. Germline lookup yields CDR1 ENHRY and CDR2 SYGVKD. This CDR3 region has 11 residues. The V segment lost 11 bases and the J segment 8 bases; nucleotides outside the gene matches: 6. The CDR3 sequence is CAATGGDGYTF. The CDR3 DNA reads TGTGCCGCGACAGGGGGTGACGGCTACACCTTC.

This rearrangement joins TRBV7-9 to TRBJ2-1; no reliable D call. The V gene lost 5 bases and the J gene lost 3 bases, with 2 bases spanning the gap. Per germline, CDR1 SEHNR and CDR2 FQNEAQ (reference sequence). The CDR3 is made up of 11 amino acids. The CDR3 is CASSVYNEQFF. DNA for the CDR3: TGTGCCAGCAGCGTCTACAATGAGCAGTTCTTC. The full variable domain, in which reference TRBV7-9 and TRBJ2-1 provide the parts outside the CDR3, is DTGVSQNPRHKITKRGQNVTFRCDPISEHNRLYWYRQTLGQGPEFLTYFQNEAQLEKSRLLSDRFSAERPKGSFSTLEIQRTEQGDSAMYLCASSVYNEQFFGPGTRLTVL.

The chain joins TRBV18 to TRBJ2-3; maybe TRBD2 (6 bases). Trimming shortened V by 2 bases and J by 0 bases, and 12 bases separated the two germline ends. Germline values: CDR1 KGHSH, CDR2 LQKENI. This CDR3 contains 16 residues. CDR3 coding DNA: TGTGCCAGCTCACCAGGGATAGGGACTAGCACAGATACGCAGTATTTT. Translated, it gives CASSPGIGTSTDTQYF.

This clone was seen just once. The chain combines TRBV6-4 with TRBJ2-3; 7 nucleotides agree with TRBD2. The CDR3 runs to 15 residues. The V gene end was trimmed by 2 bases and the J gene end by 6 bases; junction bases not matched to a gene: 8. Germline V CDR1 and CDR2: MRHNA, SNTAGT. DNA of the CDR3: TGTGCCAGCAGTGACGTGGGGGGGAAGGGCGATACGCAGTATTTT. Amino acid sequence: CASSDVGGKGDTQYF.

The CDR3 DNA is TGCGCCAGCAGCCATCCCGACAGGGATGGAAACACCATATATTTT. As protein: CASSHPDRDGNTIYF. The chain combines TRBV4-1 with TRBJ1-3; 7 bases are shared with TRBD1. Germline values: CDR1 MGHRA, CDR2 YSYEKL. The CDR3 has 15 residues. V gave up 3 bases and J gave up 3 bases; unmatched junction bases: 5.

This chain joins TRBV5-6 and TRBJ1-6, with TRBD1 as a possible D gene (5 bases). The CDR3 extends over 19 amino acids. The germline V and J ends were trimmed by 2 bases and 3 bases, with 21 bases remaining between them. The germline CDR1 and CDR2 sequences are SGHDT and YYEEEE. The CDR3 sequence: CASSFGGVRGRDYNSPLHF. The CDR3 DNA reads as TGTGCCAGCAGCTTCGGTGGGGTGCGGGGCCGAGACTATAATTCACCCCTCCACTTT.

The CDR3 region has the DNA TGTGCCAGCAGTAACAGGGACAGGAACACTGAAGCTTTCTTT. Its protein is CASSNRDRNTEAFF. The chain links TRBV6-6 to TRBJ1-1; TRBD1 agrees at 7 bases. The CDR3 runs 14 residues. Germline CDR1 MNHNY, CDR2 SVGAGI (reference sequence). J lost 1 base, V lost 5 bases, and 4 bases had no gene match.

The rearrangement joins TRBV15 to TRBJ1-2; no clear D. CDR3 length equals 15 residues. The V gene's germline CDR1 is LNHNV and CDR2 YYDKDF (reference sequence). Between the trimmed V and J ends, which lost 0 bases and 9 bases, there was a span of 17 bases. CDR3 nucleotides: TGTGCCACCAGCAGAGACCCTCTTTCCCCGGTTAGCTACACCTTC. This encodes CATSRDPLSPVSYTF.

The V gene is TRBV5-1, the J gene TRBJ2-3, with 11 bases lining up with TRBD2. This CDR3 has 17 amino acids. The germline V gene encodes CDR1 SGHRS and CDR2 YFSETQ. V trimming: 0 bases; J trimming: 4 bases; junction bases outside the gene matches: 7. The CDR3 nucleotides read TGCGCCAGCAGCTTGGGGTTGACTAGCGGGACCTCAGATACGCAGTATTTT. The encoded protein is CASSLGLTSGTSDTQYF.

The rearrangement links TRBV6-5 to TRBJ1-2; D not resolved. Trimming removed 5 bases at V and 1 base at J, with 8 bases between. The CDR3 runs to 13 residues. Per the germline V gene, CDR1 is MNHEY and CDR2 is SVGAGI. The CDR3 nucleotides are TGTGCCAGCAGTCTCAGCTATAACTATGGCTACACCTTC. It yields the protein CASSLSYNYGYTF.